This T cell receptor beta chain was sequenced for a study of CD8 T cells in Susac syndrome. Findings and caveats of the study: As the study acknowledged, the number of individuals in its TCR sequencing and HLA analysis was relatively small. The CD4+ T cell repertoires in Susac syndrome did not show any clonal expansion.

There are 13 residues in the CDR3. Germline V CDR1 and CDR2: MNHEY, SVGEGT. V lost 7 bases to trimming and J lost 2 bases, with 11 bases between them. Notes on this clonotype: Its cognate antigen is unknown.

Random hexamers were used to reverse transcribe about 0.45 to 1 ug of RNA. TCRdb reprocessed the immunoSEQ multiplex PCR reads with MiXCR, giving one entry per CDR3 protein. The repertoire holds 150,000 to 200,000 distinct CDR3 sequences, with 94% as singletons. The patients with Susac syndrome satisfied recently defined diagnostic criteria for either definite or probable disease. The sample taken for sequencing was CD4+ T cells from PBMCs. The TCR was taken from a human donor with Susac syndrome. The chain recombines TRBV6-2 or TRBV6-3 with TRBJ2-5; no clear D. The CDR3 spells CASTGLAQETQYF. DNA for the CDR3: TGTGCCAGCACGGGTTTGGCACAAGAGACCCAGTACTTC.